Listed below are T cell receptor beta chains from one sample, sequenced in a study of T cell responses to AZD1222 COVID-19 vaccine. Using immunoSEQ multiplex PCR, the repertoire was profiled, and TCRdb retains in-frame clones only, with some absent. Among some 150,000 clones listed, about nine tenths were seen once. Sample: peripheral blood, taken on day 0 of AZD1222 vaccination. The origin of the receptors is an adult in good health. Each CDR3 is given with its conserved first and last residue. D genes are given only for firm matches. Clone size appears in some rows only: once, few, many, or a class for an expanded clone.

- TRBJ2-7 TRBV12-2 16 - CASRDTGTADSYEQYF TGTGCAAGTCGCGATACCGGGACAGCGGACTCCTACGAGCAGTACTTC
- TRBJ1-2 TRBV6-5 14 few CASSYSGPQHGYTF TGTGCCAGCAGTTACTCCGGCCCTCAACATGGCTACACCTTC
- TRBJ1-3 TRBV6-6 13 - CASSLGAENTIYF TGTGCCAGCAGTCTTGGAGCTGAAAACACCATATATTTT
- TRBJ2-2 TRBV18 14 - CASSPGPLTGELFF TGTGCCAGCTCACCGGGACCGCTCACCGGGGAGCTGTTTTTT
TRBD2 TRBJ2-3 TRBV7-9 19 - CASSSLVGTGGGSTDTQYF TGTGCCAGCAGCTCCTTAGTGGGGACTGGCGGGGGTAGCACAGATACGCAGTATTTT
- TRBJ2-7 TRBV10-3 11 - CAISERQEQYF TGTGCCATCAGCGAACGGCAAGAGCAGTACTTC
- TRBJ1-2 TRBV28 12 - CASSLQGYGYTF TGTGCCAGCAGTTTACAGGGTTATGGCTACACCTTC
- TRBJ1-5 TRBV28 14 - CASSWGVENQPQHF TGTGCCAGCAGTTGGGGGGTCGAAAATCAGCCCCAGCATTTT
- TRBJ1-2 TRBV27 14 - CASSLSWSSLRYTF TGTGCCAGCAGTTTATCGTGGTCATCGCTGAGGTACACCTTC
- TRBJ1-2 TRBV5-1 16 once CASSLADRADNYGYTF TGCGCCAGCAGCTTGGCCGATAGGGCAGACAACTATGGCTACACCTTC
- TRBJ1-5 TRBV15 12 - CATSRPRQPQHF TGTGCCACCAGCAGGCCCCGGCAGCCCCAGCATTTT
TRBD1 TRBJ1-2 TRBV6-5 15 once CASSYKGQIRSGYTF TGTGCCAGCAGTTACAAGGGACAGATTCGTTCCGGCTACACCTTC
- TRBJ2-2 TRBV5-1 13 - CASSLDGTWELFF TGCGCCAGCAGCTTGGACGGGACCTGGGAGCTGTTTTTT
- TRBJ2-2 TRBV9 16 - CASSVRQGSNTGELFF TGTGCCAGCAGCGTAAGACAAGGTTCGAACACCGGGGAGCTGTTTTTT
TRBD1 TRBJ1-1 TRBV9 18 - CASSGRQGKGEENTEAFF TGTGCCAGCAGTGGAAGACAGGGGAAGGGTGAGGAGAACACTGAAGCTTTCTTT
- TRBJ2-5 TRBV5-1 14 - CASSSGQMEETQYF TGCGCCAGCAGCTCGGGACAAATGGAAGAGACCCAGTACTTC
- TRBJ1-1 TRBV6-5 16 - CASSYPGQRGNTEAFF TGTGCCAGCAGTTACCCCGGACAGAGGGGTAACACTGAAGCTTTCTTT
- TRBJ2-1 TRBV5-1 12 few CASSLVQGWQFF TGCGCCAGCAGCTTGGTCCAGGGTTGGCAGTTCTTC
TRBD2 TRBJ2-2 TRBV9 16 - CASSGMRLAAAGELFF TGTGCCAGCAGCGGCATGAGGCTAGCGGCTGCCGGGGAGCTGTTTTTT
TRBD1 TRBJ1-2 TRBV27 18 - CASSFSLRQDRDNYGYTF TGTGCCAGCAGTTTCTCCCTCCGGCAGGACAGGGATAACTATGGCTACACCTTC
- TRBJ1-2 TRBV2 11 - CAIAAVYGYTF TGTGCCATCGCGGCAGTCTATGGCTACACCTTC
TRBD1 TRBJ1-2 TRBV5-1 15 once CASSFGTGSLYGYTF TGCGCCAGCAGCTTTGGGACAGGGAGCCTATATGGCTACACCTTC
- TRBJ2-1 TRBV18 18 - CASSPPGATRGSYNEQFF TGTGCCAGCTCACCACCGGGGGCCACCCGGGGGTCCTACAATGAGCAGTTCTTC
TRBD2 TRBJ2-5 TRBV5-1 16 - CASSPSGGLVRETQYF TGCGCCAGCAGCCCCAGCGGGGGCCTCGTCCGGGAGACCCAGTACTTC
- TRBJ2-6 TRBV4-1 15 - CASSQGGSGANVLTF TGCGCCAGCAGCCAAGGAGGTTCTGGGGCCAACGTCCTGACTTTC
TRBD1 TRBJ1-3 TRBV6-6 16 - CASASGQGFSGNTIYF TGTGCCAGCGCCTCGGGACAGGGATTTTCTGGAAACACCATATATTTT
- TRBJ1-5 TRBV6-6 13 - CASTTDRDQPQHF TGTGCCAGCACCACAGACCGGGATCAGCCCCAGCATTTT
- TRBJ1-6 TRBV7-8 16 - CASSGGLGGGNSPLHF TGTGCCAGCAGCGGCGGTTTAGGTGGGGGGAATTCACCCCTCCACTTT
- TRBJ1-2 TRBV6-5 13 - CASRNGDNYGYTF TGTGCCAGCAGAAACGGCGATAACTATGGCTACACCTTC
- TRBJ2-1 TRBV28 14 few CASSLWAVNNEQFF TGTGCCAGCAGTTTATGGGCGGTGAACAATGAGCAGTTCTTC
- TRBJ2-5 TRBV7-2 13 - CASIRTRGETQYF TGTGCCAGCATCCGGACTAGGGGGGAGACCCAGTACTTC
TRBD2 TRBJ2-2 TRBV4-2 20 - CASSQEPLAGRLANTGELFF TGTGCCAGCAGCCAAGAACCACTAGCGGGGCGGCTCGCGAACACCGGGGAGCTGTTTTTT
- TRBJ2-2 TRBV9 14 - CASSAGGVIGELFF TGTGCCAGCAGCGCCGGCGGGGTGATCGGGGAGCTGTTTTTT
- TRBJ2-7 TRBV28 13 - CASSLGSINEQYF TGTGCCAGCAGTTTAGGCTCCATAAACGAGCAGTACTTC
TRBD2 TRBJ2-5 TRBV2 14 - CASRGTSGRETQYF TGTGCCAGCAGAGGGACTAGCGGGAGAGAGACCCAGTACTTC
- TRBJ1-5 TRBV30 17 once CAWSQPGGSYSNQPQHF TGTGCCTGGAGTCAACCCGGAGGCTCTTATAGCAATCAGCCCCAGCATTTT
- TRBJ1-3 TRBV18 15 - CASSPLDQYGNTIYF TGTGCCAGCTCACCACTGGACCAATACGGAAACACCATATATTTT
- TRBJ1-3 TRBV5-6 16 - CASSSPWTSSGNTIYF TGTGCCAGCAGCTCTCCCTGGACGAGCTCTGGAAACACCATATATTTT
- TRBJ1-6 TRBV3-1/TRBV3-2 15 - CASRLYGRINSPLHF TGTGCCAGCAGACTTTATGGACGGATAAATTCACCCCTCCACTTT
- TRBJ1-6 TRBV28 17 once CASSLRGGLFYNSPLHF TGTGCCAGCAGTTTACGGGGGGGTTTATTTTATAATTCACCCCTCCACTTT
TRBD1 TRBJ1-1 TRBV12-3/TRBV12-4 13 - CASSSGTVPEAFF TGTGCCAGCAGTTCTGGGACAGTCCCTGAAGCTTTCTTT
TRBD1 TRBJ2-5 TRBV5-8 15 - CASSSRVGGGETQYF TGTGCCAGCAGCAGTCGTGTAGGGGGCGGAGAGACCCAGTACTTC
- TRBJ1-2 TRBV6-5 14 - CASSSGSENYGYTF TGTGCCAGCAGTTCCGGCAGCGAAAACTATGGCTACACCTTC
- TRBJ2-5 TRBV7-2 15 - CASSLSSLIRETQYF TGTGCCAGCAGCTTAAGTAGTTTAATCCGAGAGACCCAGTACTTC
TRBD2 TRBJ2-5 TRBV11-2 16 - CASSSTWTSTKETQYF TGTGCCAGCAGCTCGACCTGGACTAGCACGAAAGAGACCCAGTACTTC
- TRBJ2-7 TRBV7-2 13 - CASSLGRSYEQYF TGTGCCAGCAGCTTGGGCAGGTCCTACGAGCAGTACTTC
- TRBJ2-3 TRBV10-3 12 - CAISGRADTQYF TGTGCCATCAGTGGGAGGGCAGATACGCAGTATTTT
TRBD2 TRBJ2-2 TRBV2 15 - CASSRLAGNTGELFF TGTGCCAGCAGTCGACTAGCGGGGAACACCGGGGAGCTGTTTTTT
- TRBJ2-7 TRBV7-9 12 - CASSQVASEQYF TGTGCCAGCAGCCAGGTGGCGAGTGAGCAGTACTTC
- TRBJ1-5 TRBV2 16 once CASSAGQGRLTQPQHF TGTGCCAGCAGTGCGGGGCAGGGGAGGTTAACTCAGCCCCAGCATTTT
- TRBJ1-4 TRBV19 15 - CASKDGAETNEKLFF TGTGCCTCCAAGGACGGGGCGGAAACTAATGAAAAACTGTTTTTT
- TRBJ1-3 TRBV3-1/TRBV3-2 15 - CASSQDLVSGNTIYF TGTGCCAGCAGCCAAGATTTAGTTTCGGGAAACACCATATATTTT
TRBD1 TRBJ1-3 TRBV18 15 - CASSPPGQGGNTIYF TGTGCCAGCTCACCACCGGGACAGGGCGGAAACACCATATATTTT
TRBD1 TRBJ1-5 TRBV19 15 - CASSQDRGGNQPQHF TGTGCCAGTAGCCAGGACAGGGGTGGCAATCAGCCCCAGCATTTT
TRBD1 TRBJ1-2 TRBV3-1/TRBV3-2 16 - CASSPGQGREKRGYTF TGTGCCAGCAGTCCGGGACAGGGGCGTGAGAAGCGGGGCTACACCTTC